What follows describes a single T cell receptor (beta chain). This sample is part of a study of blood T cell repertoires in COVID-19. Background on the study: Sites across the United States, Italy and Spain contributed samples from acute and convalescent COVID-19.

Authors' processing steps: Reference gene primer amplification yielded estimated nucleated cell counts. Produced via immunoSEQ multiplex PCR; TCRdb's table is partial and in-frame only. V and J calls and clone size are those listed in that table; D and trimming were worked out from the DNA. The sample lists about 82,000 clones; 80% were seen once. Sequenced: peripheral blood. This clonotype was sampled from a woman between 35 and 50 years old with active or convalescent COVID-19.

CDR3 sequence reads: CASSADRGQPQHF. The CDR3 bases are TGTGCCAGTAGTGCTGACAGGGGACAGCCCCAGCATTTT. V is TRBV19 and J is TRBJ1-5, with 8 bases identical to TRBD1. Looked up from germline, CDR1 is LNHDA and CDR2 is SQIVND (reference sequence). V shed 5 bases and J 7 bases; nucleotides not matched to a gene: 4. The CDR3 totals 13 residues.